Listed below are T cell receptor beta chains from one sample, sequenced in a study of T-cell reconstitution after alpha-beta-depleted transplantation in children. Each CDR3 protein is one row after TCRdb ran MiXCR on the PCR reads. The sample has about 540,000 distinct CDR3 sequences; about a sixth are singletons. This specimen was PBMCs from the stem cell graft donor, taken from the stem cell graft. These receptors came from a human donor who donated a stem cell graft to a child with acute lymphoblastic leukemia. Both conserved end residues are part of each CDR3. A D gene is named only where the DNA matches it firmly. The size of a clone is reported for some rows only, either as once, few or many, or as a class for expanded clones.

TGTGCCAGCAGTTACGGACGGGGTATGGAGACCCAGTACTTC	CASSYGRGMETQYF	once	TRBV6-5	TRBJ2-5	-
TGTGCCAGCAGCCCCCTCGGCAGGGGGCCTGAATATGGCAATCAGCCCCAGCATTTT	CASSPLGRGPEYGNQPQHF	few	TRBV27	TRBJ1-5	TRBD1
TGCGCCAGCAGCTTGGGTGAGGGGATTCTGGCCTACGAGCAGTACTTC	CASSLGEGILAYEQYF	-	TRBV5-1	TRBJ2-7	-
TGCGCCAGCAGCCAAGAATGGGGTGGGGCCAACGTCCTGACTTTC	CASSQEWGGANVLTF	few	TRBV4-1	TRBJ2-6	-
TGCAGTGCTAGAGATCTCCAGGGTAATCAGCCCCAGCATTTT	CSARDLQGNQPQHF	few	TRBV20-1	TRBJ1-5	-
TGTGCCAGCAGCGTGCAGGGTACCTATGGCTACACCTTC	CASSVQGTYGYTF	-	TRBV9	TRBJ1-2	-
TGCGCCAGCAGCCAAGTATCTACAGGATCCTACGAGCAGTACTTC	CASSQVSTGSYEQYF	many	TRBV4-1	TRBJ2-7	-
TGTGCCAGCAGCCAACAGGGAACGGATGGCTACACCTTC	CASSQQGTDGYTF	few	TRBV7-9	TRBJ1-2	-
TGCAGCGTTGCAACAGGGCAAGGCCAGCCCCAGCATTTT	CSVATGQGQPQHF	-	TRBV29-1	TRBJ1-5	-
TGTGCCAGCAGTAAAGAGAATCCCGATCCCTACGAGCAGTACTTC	CASSKENPDPYEQYF	many	TRBV25-1	TRBJ2-7	-
TGTGCCAGCAGTTCCGGGACGGGGTACACTGAAGCTTTCTTT	CASSSGTGYTEAFF	many	TRBV12-3/TRBV12-4	TRBJ1-1	-
TGTGCCACCAGCAGGCCTCAGCGGGAGGGCCTGGGTGAGCAGTTCTTC	CATSRPQREGLGEQFF	-	TRBV15	TRBJ2-1	TRBD2
TGTGCCAGCAGTTTGTTGTCGGGGACTGAAGCTTTCTTT	CASSLLSGTEAFF	many	TRBV5-1	TRBJ1-1	-
TGCGCCAGCAGCTGGCGGCAGACTAGTGCCACCGGGGAGCTGTTTTTT	CASSWRQTSATGELFF	-	TRBV5-1	TRBJ2-2	-
TGTGCCAGCAGCTTAGTAGCGGGAGGACGGTATGAGCAGTTCTTC	CASSLVAGGRYEQFF	few	TRBV7-6	TRBJ2-1	TRBD2
TGTGCCAGCAGTTACTCACCCGGGACAGGGAGTTTCTACGAGCAGTACTTC	CASSYSPGTGSFYEQYF	once	TRBV6-2/TRBV6-3	TRBJ2-7	TRBD1
TGTGCCAGCAGACAGGGGCTGGGCAATGAGCAGTTCTTC	CASRQGLGNEQFF	few	TRBV9	TRBJ2-1	TRBD1
TGTGCCAGCAGTGTCCAGGCAGGCGCAGGGGTGCCCCAGCATTTT	CASSVQAGAGVPQHF	few	TRBV2	TRBJ1-5	-
TGTGCCAGCACCAGGACAGGGCGGTCCTACGAGCAGTACTTC	CASTRTGRSYEQYF	-	TRBV2	TRBJ2-7	TRBD1
TGCGCCAGCAACCCCCTATCGGCGGTCAATGAGCAGTTCTTC	CASNPLSAVNEQFF	-	TRBV4-1	TRBJ2-1	-
TGTGCCAGCAGCAAAGGACTGCCGAACTCTGGAAACACCATATATTTT	CASSKGLPNSGNTIYF	-	TRBV7-4	TRBJ1-3	-
TGTGCCAGCAGTGAATCTAACCTTTACAGGGCCAGCTCCTACGAGCAGTACTTC	CASSESNLYRASSYEQYF	-	TRBV25-1	TRBJ2-7	-
TGTGCCAGCAGTCCTGCGTGGAGGGGTGGCAATCAGCCCCAGCATTTT	CASSPAWRGGNQPQHF	few	TRBV12-3/TRBV12-4	TRBJ1-5	-
TGTGCCAGCAGTGAACGGATAGCCAAAAACATTCAGTACTTC	CASSERIAKNIQYF	-	TRBV2	TRBJ2-4	-
TGTGCCAGCAGCGAGAAGGACAGGGTCACTGAAGCTTTCTTT	CASSEKDRVTEAFF	-	TRBV12-3/TRBV12-4	TRBJ1-1	TRBD1
TGTGCCAGTACCCCACTAGTTTCCGGGGAGCTGTTTTTT	CASTPLVSGELFF	few	TRBV19	TRBJ2-2	-
TGTGCCAGCAGTCGCTCCGGGACTACCTCCTACGAGCAGTACTTC	CASSRSGTTSYEQYF	-	TRBV7-8	TRBJ2-7	TRBD2
TGTGCCAGCAGCAGGGATGGCTATGGCTACACCTTC	CASSRDGYGYTF	-	TRBV5-8	TRBJ1-2	-
TGCGCCAGCAGCTTGGAAAGGACCGAAAAACTGTTTTTT	CASSLERTEKLFF	-	TRBV5-1	TRBJ1-4	-
TGTGCCAGCAGCTCCCCGACAGACGGAAGTGAAAAACTGTTTTTT	CASSSPTDGSEKLFF	many	TRBV7-9	TRBJ1-4	-
TGCGCCAGCAGGCCGATCACCGGGACTAGCGGGTACGAGCAGTACTTC	CASRPITGTSGYEQYF	-	TRBV5-1	TRBJ2-7	TRBD2
TGTGCCAGCAGCTTAGCCTACGTCGACAGGCGGGAGCAGTTCTTC	CASSLAYVDRREQFF	few	TRBV7-9	TRBJ2-1	-
TGTGCCAGCAGACCGACAGGGGGCTTCACTGAAGCTTTCTTT	CASRPTGGFTEAFF	few	TRBV12-3/TRBV12-4	TRBJ1-1	TRBD1
TGTGCCAGCAGCTCTAGCGACGGCTTGAACATTCAGTACTTC	CASSSSDGLNIQYF	-	TRBV11-1	TRBJ2-4	-
TGTGCCAGCAGTCCTGCAGGACAGAAACGCTACGAGCAGTACTTC	CASSPAGQKRYEQYF	-	TRBV27	TRBJ2-7	-
TGTGCCAGCTCCCCTAGCGGGAGTCTCTACAATGAGCAGTTCTTC	CASSPSGSLYNEQFF	many	TRBV9	TRBJ2-1	TRBD2
TGTGCCAGCACCACCTACGGTGAGGGCAAAAACATTCAGTACTTC	CASTTYGEGKNIQYF	few	TRBV6-1	TRBJ2-4	-
TGTGCCAGCAGCGTAGATCGGGGAGGGCGTCCGGATACGCAGTATTTT	CASSVDRGGRPDTQYF	-	TRBV9	TRBJ2-3	TRBD2
TGTGCCAGCAGCTTCACCGGGACTAGCGTGAACACCGGGGAGCTGTTTTTT	CASSFTGTSVNTGELFF	-	TRBV5-8	TRBJ2-2	TRBD2
TGTGCCAGCAGCATCAAAGGGGCCGGGGAGCTGTTTTTT	CASSIKGAGELFF	few	TRBV7-3	TRBJ2-2	-
TGCGCCAGCAGGAGCGGGATAGGCGGCTACGAGCAGTACTTC	CASRSGIGGYEQYF	few	TRBV5-1	TRBJ2-7	TRBD2
TGCAGTGCTAGTTATTGGAATGTTGGGACCCCAGAGGGTCAGTACTTC	CSASYWNVGTPEGQYF	-	TRBV20-1	TRBJ2-4	-
TGTGCCAGCAGCGCACGAGACAGGGTAGGGAACTATGGCTACACCTTC	CASSARDRVGNYGYTF	-	TRBV11-1	TRBJ1-2	TRBD1
TGCGCCAGCAGCCTAGGGGACAGGATCACTCTATCGTACTATGGCTACACCTTC	CASSLGDRITLSYYGYTF	-	TRBV5-1	TRBJ1-2	TRBD1
TGTGCCAGCAGCGATACAGGTACGATTGAAGCTTTCTTT	CASSDTGTIEAFF	few	TRBV2	TRBJ1-1	-
TGCGCCAGCAGCTGGGGCTCCGGGACAGGGTACGGTGAGACCCAGTACTTC	CASSWGSGTGYGETQYF	few	TRBV5-1	TRBJ2-5	TRBD1
TGCGCCAGCAGCCTCCCATTGGACAGTAACTATGGCTACACCTTC	CASSLPLDSNYGYTF	few	TRBV4-1	TRBJ1-2	-
TGTGCCAGCAGCTGGACAGGAGGGCCCTCCGAGCAGTACTTC	CASSWTGGPSEQYF	few	TRBV7-3	TRBJ2-7	-
TGCGCCAGCAGCTTGGAGGGACAGGGAGGCACCGGGGAGCTGTTTTTT	CASSLEGQGGTGELFF	few	TRBV5-1	TRBJ2-2	TRBD1
TGTGCCAGCAGCTTCCAGGGTTGGTTGGGACTAGCGGGAGATTGGGGCTCCTACAATGAGCAGTTCTTC	CASSFQGWLGLAGDWGSYNEQFF	few	TRBV7-2	TRBJ2-1	TRBD2
TGTGCCAGTAGTATGGGTCAGGGGGTAGTAGAGACCCAGTACTTC	CASSMGQGVVETQYF	-	TRBV19	TRBJ2-5	TRBD1
TGTGCCAGCAGTTACTCCGAGGGGACCTCCTACGAGCAGTACTTC	CASSYSEGTSYEQYF	few	TRBV6-5	TRBJ2-7	-